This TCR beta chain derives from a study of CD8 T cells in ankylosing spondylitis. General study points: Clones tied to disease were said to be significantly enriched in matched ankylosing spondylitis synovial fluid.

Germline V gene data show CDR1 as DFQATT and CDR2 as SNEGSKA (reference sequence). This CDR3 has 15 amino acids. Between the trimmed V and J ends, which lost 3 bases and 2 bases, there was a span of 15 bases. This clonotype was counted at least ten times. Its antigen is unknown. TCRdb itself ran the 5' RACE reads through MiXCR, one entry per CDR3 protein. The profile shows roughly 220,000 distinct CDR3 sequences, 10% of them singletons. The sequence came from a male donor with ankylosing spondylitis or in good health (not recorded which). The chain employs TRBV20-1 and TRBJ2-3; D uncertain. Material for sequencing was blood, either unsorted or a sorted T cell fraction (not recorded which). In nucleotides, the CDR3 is TGCAGTGCTAGTATGTCGAAGGAGCACACAGATACGCAGTATTTT. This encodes CSASMSKEHTDTQYF.